Below are 7 T cell receptor beta chains sequenced from a single sample in a study of prognosis after radiotherapy for stage I lung cancer. CDR3 of TCR beta was amplified from genomic DNA via a two-round multiplex PCR. For every TRBV and TRBJ gene, a specific primer was used in first-round PCR. MiXCR, applied by TCRdb to the multiplex PCR reads, yields one record per CDR3 protein. Among roughly 13,000 distinct CDR3 sequences listed, roughly 29% were seen once. Sequenced here: PBMCs, sampled before or after stereotactic body radiation therapy (not recorded which). These receptors were collected from a donor aged 50 or older with non-small cell lung cancer.

This clonotype has at least ten counts. The chain links TRBV20-1 to TRBJ2-7, with TRBD2 matching over 7 bases. This CDR3 has 15 amino acids. The germline V gene has CDR1 DFQATT and CDR2 SNEGSKA (reference sequence). V lost 7 bases and J lost 0; bases outside the gene matches: 12. The CDR3 here is CSVAGGKWSSYEQYF. CDR3 sequence (DNA): TGCAGTGTGGCCGGGGGGAAGTGGAGCTCCTACGAGCAGTACTTC.

With regard to this clonotype: The junction differs from germline at one of its ends, possibly a read error. This chain uses TRBV19 with TRBJ1-6; 8 bases are shared with TRBD1. This CDR3 comprises 14 residues. CDR1 and CDR2 from the germline V gene are LNHDA and SQIVND (reference sequence). The CDR3 loop is CAGSYGTGFSPLHF. The CDR3 DNA reads TGTGCCGGTAGTTATGGGACAGGTTTCTCACCCCTCCACTTT.

This clonotype was recorded at least ten times. A much larger clone lies one base from this, so it may be a read error. The V and J genes are TRBV7-9 and TRBJ1-1; possibly TRBD1 for D (5 bases). CDR1 SEHNR and CDR2 FQNEAQ come from the germline V gene (reference sequence). The germline V and J ends were trimmed by 8 bases and 7 bases, with 20 bases remaining between them. CDR3 length: 14 residues. The CDR3 bases are TGTGCCAGCGCCCGATATCAGGGTTCCAATGAAGCTTTCTTT. Protein sequence: CASARYQGSNEAFF.

The chain couples TRBV27 to TRBJ1-5, with 9 bases that match TRBD1. Looked up from germline, CDR1 is MNHEY and CDR2 is SMNVEV (reference sequence). V was clipped by 7 bases and J by 11 bases; unmatched bases: 18. The CDR3 is 16 amino acids. For the CDR3, the DNA is TGTGCCAGCATTACTCACAGGGGGCGGGGAGGTACAGCCCAGCATTTT. This encodes CASITHRGRGGTAQHF.

This rearrangement joins TRBV7-3 to TRBJ1-2, with a possible D match to TRBD1 (6 bases). Germline V gene lookup returns CDR1 SGHTA and CDR2 FQGTGA. The CDR3 is 16 residues long. V was shortened by 6 bases and J by 0 bases, with 17 bases between the two germline ends. The CDR3 DNA follows: TGTGCCAGCAGTCGCTCAGAGGCAGGGGCTAACTATGGCTACACCTTC. Protein sequence: CASSRSEAGANYGYTF.

The chain couples TRBV4-2 to TRBJ2-7; weak D call: TRBD1 (5 bases). CDR3 length equals 14 residues. Germline CDR1 is LGHNA and CDR2 is YNFKEQ. V dropped 5 bases and J dropped 5 bases, with 16 bases sitting between them. The CDR3 DNA follows: TGTGCCAGCAGCGATGGTGATGACAGAGACGAGCAGTACTTC. Translated, it gives CASSDGDDRDEQYF.

This clonotype was picked up many times. The DNA for the CDR3 is TGTGCCAGCAGCCCCGAGGGGGCGGCTAGCACAGATACGCAGTATTTT. As protein: CASSPEGAASTDTQYF. The chain carries TRBV7-9 and TRBJ2-3; 7 nucleotides agree with TRBD1. V was pared by 5 bases and J by 0 bases, with 8 bases of the junction left unmatched. Germline lookup yields CDR1 SEHNR and CDR2 FQNEAQ (reference sequence). The CDR3 sequence is 16 residues long.